This TCR beta chain was documented in a study of shared clonotypes between healthy human individuals. Overall study findings and caveats: Larger estimated richness was generally recorded for naive subsets relative to memory subsets.

Germline values: CDR1 SQVTM, CDR2 ANQGSEA. V was trimmed by 1 base and J by 4 bases, leaving 5 bases between them. The CDR3 runs to 13 residues. The authors loaded roughly 200 ng DNA, roughly 27,000 T cell genomes, into sorted-subset replicate PCRs. Assay: immunoSEQ multiplex PCR; the TCRdb copy retains only in-frame clones and omits some. Of roughly 590,000 clones in the sample, nearly 97% were seen once. Selected positively for CCR7 and CD45RO-negative, naive CD8 cells excluded terminally differentiated effector memory CD45RA+ cells. Points on this clone: Its cognate antigen is unknown.

The chain combines TRBV29-1 with TRBJ2-6; no clear D gene. This sequence originates from a woman in her thirties in good health. The sequenced sample consisted of naive CD8+ T cells sorted from blood. The CDR3 spells CSVEGAGANVLTF. Written as DNA, the CDR3 is TGCAGCGTTGAAGGGGCCGGGGCCAACGTCCTGACTTTC. Full variable domain (rest looked up from reference TRBV29-1 and TRBJ2-6): SAVISQKPSRDICQRGTSLTIQCQVDSQVTMMFWYRQQPGQSLTLIATANQGSEATYESGFVIDKFPISRPNLTFSTLTVSNMSPEDSSIYLCSVEGAGANVLTFGAGSRLTVL.